A selection of T cell receptor beta chains follows, all from one sample in a study of blood T cell repertoires in COVID-19. The repertoire was sequenced with immunoSEQ multiplex PCR; TCRdb's copy has only in-frame clones and lacks some. Among approximately 150,000 clones, about 86% were seen once, and the ten largest hold roughly 8.2%. The material sequenced was peripheral blood. The origin of the receptors is a human donor in a cohort sampled during active COVID-19. Each CDR3 is given with its conserved first and last residue. The D gene is left open where the match is weak. Size is stated for part of the rows, as once, few or many counts, or as a class when the clone is expanded.

v_call	j_call	clone_size	d_call	cdr3_aa	cdr3_nt
TRBV18	TRBJ2-1	NA	NA	CASSPPQGTYNEQFF	TGTGCCAGCTCACCCCCACAGGGCACCTACAATGAGCAGTTCTTC
TRBV6-1	TRBJ2-7	NA	TRBD1	CASSEGAGTGEYEQYF	TGTGCCAGCAGTGAAGGGGCCGGGACAGGGGAATACGAGCAGTACTTC
TRBV7-2	TRBJ1-6	NA	TRBD1	CASSLADREYNSPLHF	TGTGCCAGCAGCTTAGCAGACAGGGAGTACAATTCACCCCTCCACTTT
TRBV7-9	TRBJ1-4	many	NA	CASSPLRGKSNEKLFF	TGTGCCAGCAGCCCCTTGCGGGGGAAGTCTAATGAAAAACTGTTTTTT
TRBV27	TRBJ1-6	NA	NA	CASRLQDNSPLHF	TGTGCCAGCAGATTGCAGGATAATTCACCCCTCCACTTT
TRBV12-3/TRBV12-4	TRBJ2-2	NA	NA	CASSLISTGELFF	TGTGCCAGCAGCTTGATCAGCACCGGGGAGCTGTTTTTT
TRBV4-3	TRBJ2-2	once	NA	CASSHGGGGGYTGELFF	TGCGCCAGCAGCCACGGGGGAGGGGGGGGGTACACCGGGGAGCTGTTTTTT
TRBV4-2	TRBJ1-5	NA	NA	CASSQGPRGGNQPQHF	TGTGCCAGCAGCCAAGGTCCCAGGGGAGGCAATCAGCCCCAGCATTTT
TRBV2	TRBJ2-5	NA	NA	CASSGQTETQYF	TGTGCCAGCAGTGGACAGACAGAGACCCAGTACTTC
TRBV5-8	TRBJ2-2	few	TRBD2	CASTHFRGGTGELFF	TGTGCCAGCACCCATTTTCGCGGGGGCACCGGGGAGCTGTTTTTT
TRBV29-1	TRBJ2-1	NA	TRBD2	CSVVAGVFNEQFF	TGCAGCGTGGTAGCGGGAGTTTTTAATGAGCAGTTCTTC
TRBV5-6	TRBJ2-7	once	TRBD2	CASSLALAAARDEQYF	TGTGCCAGCAGCTTGGCTCTAGCGGCCGCTCGGGACGAGCAGTACTTC
TRBV2	TRBJ1-1	few	NA	CASSAGTRAAFF	TGTGCCAGCAGTGCAGGGACAAGGGCGGCTTTCTTT
TRBV19	TRBJ2-5	NA	TRBD1	CASSPRQGRGETQYF	TGTGCCAGTAGTCCCCGACAGGGGAGAGGGGAGACCCAGTACTTC
TRBV5-1	TRBJ2-2	NA	NA	CASSLESYTGELFF	TGCGCCAGCAGCTTGGAATCCTACACCGGGGAGCTGTTTTTT
TRBV28	TRBJ2-7	NA	TRBD1	CASSFRDREQYF	TGTGCCAGCAGTTTCCGGGACAGGGAGCAGTACTTC
TRBV6-2/TRBV6-3	TRBJ2-3	few	TRBD2	CASSYSLASSTDTQYF	TGTGCCAGCAGTTACTCACTAGCGTCTAGCACAGATACGCAGTATTTT
TRBV4-3	TRBJ2-3	once	NA	CASSQGQERTGTDTQYF	TGCGCCAGCAGCCAAGGTCAGGAAAGGACAGGCACAGATACGCAGTATTTT
TRBV6-4	TRBJ1-2	NA	TRBD1	CASSGSTGTAEYGYTF	TGTGCCAGCAGTGGAAGTACCGGGACAGCGGAATATGGCTACACCTTC
TRBV19	TRBJ2-1	NA	TRBD2	CASSPWGGGPENEQFF	TGTGCCAGTAGTCCGTGGGGGGGAGGGCCAGAAAATGAGCAGTTCTTC
TRBV5-1	TRBJ2-7	NA	NA	CASSSTRSYEQYF	TGCGCCAGCAGCTCGACTAGATCCTACGAGCAGTACTTC
TRBV4-3	TRBJ2-3	once	NA	CASSQDGGWRGNTDTQYF	TGCGCCAGCAGCCAAGATGGGGGTTGGCGGGGCAACACAGATACGCAGTATTTT